Listed below are T cell receptor beta chains from one sample, sequenced in a study of blood T cell repertoires in COVID-19. Only in-frame clones appear in the TCRdb table, and some are missing; sequencing was by immunoSEQ multiplex PCR. Of about 160,000 clones in the sample, 81% were seen once. Sequences were obtained from peripheral blood. The receptors were sampled from a man in his sixties with active or convalescent COVID-19. Both conserved end residues are part of each CDR3. D genes are given only for firm matches. Where a row states a size, it is once, few, many or the class of an expanded clone; other rows omit it.

clone_size | j_call | v_call | d_call | cdr3_length | cdr3_nt | cdr3_aa
. | TRBJ2-7 | TRBV5-1 | . | 15 | TGCGCCAGCAGCTTTACAGACATCAGCTCCTACGAGCAGTACTTC | CASSFTDISSYEQYF
. | TRBJ1-4 | TRBV9 | TRBD1 | 16 | TGTGCCAGCAGCGTAGACCGGGACAGACCGTATGAAAAACTGTTTTTT | CASSVDRDRPYEKLFF
. | TRBJ2-1 | TRBV4-1 | TRBD2 | 15 | TGCGCCAGCAGCCAAGAACTAGCGGGAGGCTATGAGCAGTTCTTC | CASSQELAGGYEQFF
. | TRBJ2-1 | TRBV7-2 | . | 15 | TGTGCCAGCAGCTCACCCCTTAGCGGTTACAATGAGCAGTTCTTC | CASSSPLSGYNEQFF
once | TRBJ1-5 | TRBV4-1 | . | 15 | TGCGCCAGCAGCCAACTCCAAAGGGGTACTCAGCCCCAGCATTTT | CASSQLQRGTQPQHF
. | TRBJ1-4 | TRBV5-1 | . | 14 | TGCGCCAGCAGCTTGCGGGGTACTAATGAAAAACTGTTTTTT | CASSLRGTNEKLFF
. | TRBJ2-1 | TRBV28 | . | 14 | TGTGCCAGCAATGTACCGAGCTCCTACAATGAGCAGTTCTTC | CASNVPSSYNEQFF
. | TRBJ1-5 | TRBV10-3 | . | 18 | TGTGCCATCAGTGAGTCCCGGGGGAAGGGCATAGGCAATCAGCCCCAGCATTTT | CAISESRGKGIGNQPQHF
. | TRBJ2-2 | TRBV23-1 | . | 13 | TGCGCCAGCAGTCAATTATTAACCGGGGAGCTGTTTTTT | CASSQLLTGELFF
few | TRBJ2-1 | TRBV5-1 | TRBD1 | 14 | TGCGCCAGCCATCCGGGACAGGGGACGATCGAGCAGTTCTTC | CASHPGQGTIEQFF
. | TRBJ2-2 | TRBV5-4 | . | 16 | TGTGCCAGCAGCTTGGATTCGGGGGTTAGGGCCGGGGAGCTGTTTTTT | CASSLDSGVRAGELFF
. | TRBJ2-7 | TRBV20-1 | TRBD1 | 13 | TGCAGTGCTAGTGGACAGGGCACCTACGAGCAGTACTTC | CSASGQGTYEQYF
few | TRBJ2-3 | TRBV6-6 | TRBD1 | 17 | TGTGCCAGCAGTCCTTCTCCTGGACAGGGGACATTAGATACGCAGTATTTT | CASSPSPGQGTLDTQYF
. | TRBJ1-6 | TRBV28 | TRBD1 | 15 | TGTGCCAGCAGTTCACAGGGGCTAGGTAATTCACCCCTCCACTTT | CASSSQGLGNSPLHF